This entry lists 9 T cell receptor beta chains sequenced from one sample in a study of blood T cell repertoires in COVID-19. TCRdb keeps only in-frame clones here, not all; method: immunoSEQ multiplex PCR. The sample has roughly 70,000 clones, about 88% seen once; the top ten hold about 4.2%. Sample: peripheral blood. These receptors all come from a man in his 70s with active COVID-19.

The gene calls are TRBV7-8 and TRBJ2-5, with 9 bases matching TRBD2. V lost 1 base, J lost 4 bases, and 4 bases stayed unmatched. The CDR3 covers 15 residues. Germline V gene lookup returns CDR1 SGHVS and CDR2 FQNEAQ. CDR3 loop: CASSLVAGDRETQYF. The CDR3 DNA sequence: TGTGCCAGCAGCTTAGTAGCGGGAGATCGAGAGACCCAGTACTTC.

In nucleotides, the CDR3 is TGTGCCAGCAGCTTAGCTTTGGGACAGTACAATGAGCAGTTCTTC. Its protein product is CASSLALGQYNEQFF. V and J are TRBV7-9 and TRBJ2-1; 7 nucleotides line up with TRBD1. Germline CDR1 and CDR2: SEHNR and FQNEAQ (reference sequence). This CDR3 is 15 amino acids long. With 0 bases clipped from V and 4 bases from J, the junction kept 3 bases outside the gene matches. The full variable domain, its missing parts supplied by reference TRBV7-9 and TRBJ2-1, is DTGVSQNPRHKITKRGQNVTFRCDPISEHNRLYWYRQTLGQGPEFLTYFQNEAQLEKSRLLSDRFSAERPKGSFSTLEIQRTEQGDSAMYLCASSLALGQYNEQFFGPGTRLTVL.

This clone was observed a single time. This chain links TRBV19 with TRBJ1-2; perhaps TRBD1 as D (5 bases). Germline CDR1 reads LNHDA; CDR2 reads SQIVND (reference sequence). V was pared by 3 bases and J by 1 base, with 12 bases between. CDR3 length: 15 amino acids. This CDR3 is CASSMGPVGNYGYTF. DNA for the CDR3: TGTGCCAGTAGTATGGGGCCGGTGGGTAACTATGGCTACACCTTC.

V is TRBV13 and J is TRBJ2-7; unclear D gene. Germline V gives CDR1 PRHDT, CDR2 FYEKMQ (reference sequence). Trimming pared 1 base from V and 7 bases from J, leaving 8 bases between. The CDR3 totals 12 residues. This CDR3 is CASSLAGWEQYF. In DNA, the CDR3 is TGTGCCAGCAGCTTAGCCGGGTGGGAGCAGTACTTC.

This chain connects TRBV27 to TRBJ1-2; TRBD1 might be the D (5 bases). Trimming took 8 bases from V and 5 from J, leaving 18 bases between them. The CDR3 is 14 amino acids. Germline CDR1 reads MNHEY; CDR2 reads SMNVEV (reference sequence). The CDR3 spells CASRQGGLGYGYTF. For the CDR3, the DNA is TGTGCCAGCCGGCAGGGAGGGTTGGGGTATGGCTACACCTTC.

The J gene is TRBJ2-3, the V gene TRBV4-3, with 12 bases matching TRBD2. Germline trimming cut 3 bases from V and 6 bases from J; bases unmatched to any gene: 7. CDR3 size: 16 residues. Germline values: CDR1 LGHNA, CDR2 YSLEER. CDR3: CASSQGLAGGRDTQYF. Written as DNA, the CDR3 is TGCGCCAGCAGCCAGGGCCTAGCGGGAGGGCGGGATACGCAGTATTTT.

This clone occurred once. This sequence joins TRBV11-2 and TRBJ2-1, with 11 bases lining up with TRBD2. The germline V gene has CDR1 SGHAT and CDR2 FQNNGV. The CDR3 covers 17 residues. Unmatched junction bases numbered 8, after V lost 5 bases and J lost 2 bases. The CDR3 DNA reads as TGTGCCAGCAGCGGAGCGGGACTAGCGGCTACCTACAATGAGCAGTTCTTC. Its protein is CASSGAGLAATYNEQFF. Combining the CDR3 with reference TRBV11-2 and TRBJ2-1 gives the whole variable domain EAGVAQSPRYKIIEKRQSVAFWCNPISGHATLYWYQQILGQGPKLLIQFQNNGVVDDSQLPKDRFSAERLKGVDSTLKIQPAKLEDSAVYLCASSGAGLAATYNEQFFGPGTRLTVL.

This clone was seen only a few times. V gene TRBV4-2 combines with J gene TRBJ2-7; perhaps TRBD2 as D (5 bases). V lost 1 base, J lost 5 bases, and 12 bases lay in between. Germline V gene lookup returns CDR1 LGHNA and CDR2 YNFKEQ. The CDR3 contains 14 residues. For the CDR3, the DNA is TGTGCCAGCAGCCAAGCGGGCGGGTTCGACGAGCAGTACTTC. Translating it yields CASSQAGGFDEQYF.

J is TRBJ2-5 and V is TRBV3-1 (or the pseudogene TRBV3-2), with D possibly being TRBD1 (6 bases). From germline, CDR1 is LGHDT and CDR2 YNNKEL (reference sequence). CDR3 length equals 16 residues. Trimming took off 7 bases at V and 5 bases at J, with 23 bases between the two ends. The CDR3 loop is CASNRGIRDTPETQYF. The CDR3 DNA follows: TGTGCCAGCAACCGAGGGATCCGGGACACCCCGGAGACCCAGTACTTC.